Listed below are T cell receptor beta chains from one sample, sequenced in a study of T cell changes during pregnancy in multiple sclerosis. Profiling relied on immunoSEQ multiplex PCR, and the TCRdb table lists in-frame clones only, not all of them. The table includes roughly 46,000 clones, 92% detected once. Source: peripheral blood, taken in the third trimester of pregnancy. Source of these receptors: a female donor with multiple sclerosis, enrolled in a pregnancy study. The CDR3 runs from the conserved cysteine through the conserved F or W. The order of the fields is D gene, J gene, V gene, clone size, CDR3 protein, CDR3 DNA. D genes are given only for firm matches. Part of the rows lack a size; the others show once, few, many or a class for expanded clones.

d_gene: TRBD1; j_gene: TRBJ1-4; v_gene: TRBV25-1; abundance: NA; CDR3aa: CASSTHAEGAVNEKLFF; CDR3nt: TGTGCCAGCAGTACACATGCCGAGGGGGCTGTTAATGAAAAACTGTTTTTT
d_gene: TRBD2; j_gene: TRBJ2-3; v_gene: TRBV18; abundance: NA; CDR3aa: CASSQTGLAGGPADTQYF; CDR3nt: TGTGCCAGCTCCCAAACGGGACTAGCGGGAGGGCCTGCAGATACGCAGTATTTT
d_gene: TRBD2; j_gene: TRBJ2-1; v_gene: TRBV30; abundance: NA; CDR3aa: CAWSVQASGYNEQFF; CDR3nt: TGTGCCTGGAGTGTACAGGCTAGCGGTTACAATGAGCAGTTCTTC
d_gene: NA; j_gene: TRBJ2-7; v_gene: TRBV21-1; abundance: NA; CDR3aa: CASSKSVSYEQYF; CDR3nt: TGTGCCAGCAGCAAGTCGGTCTCCTACGAGCAGTACTTC
d_gene: TRBD1; j_gene: TRBJ2-5; v_gene: TRBV7-2; abundance: NA; CDR3aa: CASSPNRGKETQYF; CDR3nt: TGTGCCAGCAGCCCAAACAGGGGCAAAGAGACCCAGTACTTC
d_gene: TRBD2; j_gene: TRBJ2-1; v_gene: TRBV9; abundance: few; CDR3aa: CASSYRSGSSYNEQFF; CDR3nt: TGTGCCAGCAGCTACAGAAGCGGGAGCTCCTACAATGAGCAGTTCTTC
d_gene: TRBD2; j_gene: TRBJ2-3; v_gene: TRBV28; abundance: NA; CDR3aa: CASRPGLAGGRTDTQYF; CDR3nt: TGTGCCAGCAGGCCGGGACTAGCGGGAGGCCGCACAGATACGCAGTATTTT
d_gene: NA; j_gene: TRBJ1-1; v_gene: TRBV9; abundance: few; CDR3aa: CASSRGQLDTEAFF; CDR3nt: TGTGCCAGCAGTCGAGGACAGCTTGACACTGAAGCTTTCTTT
d_gene: NA; j_gene: TRBJ1-1; v_gene: TRBV6-5; abundance: NA; CDR3aa: CASSFSRSLTEAFF; CDR3nt: TGTGCCAGCAGCTTTTCGCGAAGTCTCACTGAAGCTTTCTTT
d_gene: NA; j_gene: TRBJ2-2; v_gene: TRBV7-9; abundance: NA; CDR3aa: CASSFFGGSGTGELFF; CDR3nt: TGTGCCAGCAGCTTTTTTGGGGGCTCGGGCACCGGGGAGCTGTTTTTT
d_gene: TRBD2; j_gene: TRBJ2-5; v_gene: TRBV5-1; abundance: NA; CDR3aa: CASGGDYFSETQYF; CDR3nt: TGCGCCAGCGGGGGGGACTACTTTTCCGAGACCCAGTACTTC
d_gene: TRBD2; j_gene: TRBJ2-3; v_gene: TRBV6-5; abundance: NA; CDR3aa: CASSYGTSGGRDTQYF; CDR3nt: TGTGCCAGCAGTTACGGTACTAGCGGGGGTCGGGATACGCAGTATTTT
d_gene: TRBD2; j_gene: TRBJ2-1; v_gene: TRBV2; abundance: NA; CDR3aa: CAGERETRNEQFF; CDR3nt: TGTGCCGGGGAGCGGGAGACCCGGAATGAGCAGTTCTTC
d_gene: TRBD2; j_gene: TRBJ2-1; v_gene: TRBV9; abundance: once; CDR3aa: CASSMAGGVLYNEQFF; CDR3nt: TGTGCCAGCAGCATGGCCGGGGGGGTCTTATACAATGAGCAGTTCTTC